One and the same sample provided the 14 T cell receptor beta chains below, sequenced in a study of shared clonotypes between healthy human individuals. Clones were sequenced by immunoSEQ multiplex PCR, and TCRdb holds only the in-frame ones, with some missing. Of 2 million to 2.5 million clones in the sample, approximately 95% are singletons; the top ten hold approximately 0.13%. The sample taken for sequencing was naive CD4+ T cells sorted from blood. As to subset: CD45RA+ positively selected. The origin of the receptors is a young man in good health.

The chain employs TRBV5-1 and TRBJ2-3, with 10 bases lining up with TRBD1. V gave up 6 bases and J gave up 4 bases; unmatched junction bases: 5. Germline lookup yields CDR1 SGHRS and CDR2 YFSETQ. The CDR3 covers 14 residues. CDR3 DNA: TGCGCCAGCACCCGGACAGGGGGGGCAGATACGCAGTATTTT. The encoded protein is CASTRTGGADTQYF.

The J gene is TRBJ2-7, the V gene TRBV4-2, with D possibly matching TRBD1 (6 bases). Trimming cost V 3 bases and J 3 bases, with 12 bases left between them. Germline V gene lookup returns CDR1 LGHNA and CDR2 YNFKEQ. This CDR3 has 14 residues. The CDR3 spells CASSHSTGNYEQYF. The CDR3 DNA sequence: TGTGCCAGCAGCCATTCGACAGGTAACTACGAGCAGTACTTC.

This chain joins TRBV2 and TRBJ2-5; the D gene could be TRBD1 or TRBD2 (5 bases each). Trimming stripped 6 bases from V and 3 bases from J, with 14 bases between. The CDR3 runs to 14 residues. CDR1 and CDR2 from the germline V gene are SNHLY and FYNNEI. The CDR3 sequence is CASSDLGPKETQYF. The CDR3 DNA follows: TGTGCCAGCAGCGATCTGGGACCAAAAGAGACCCAGTACTTC. Using reference TRBV2 and TRBJ2-5 for the parts outside the CDR3, the full variable domain is EPEVTQTPSHQVTQMGQEVILRCVPISNHLYFYWYRQILGQKVEFLVSFYNNEISEKSEIFDDQFSVERPDGSNFTLKIRSTKLEDSAMYFCASSDLGPKETQYFGPGTRLLVL.

The chain links TRBV6-5 to TRBJ2-7, with D possibly matching TRBD2 (5 bases). Trimming took 9 bases from V and 7 from J, leaving 16 bases between them. Germline V gene lookup returns CDR1 MNHEY and CDR2 SVGAGI. The CDR3 is 12 amino acids. The CDR3 loop is CASRAGSWEQYF. CDR3 bases: TGTGCCAGTCGGGCGGGTTCCTGGGAGCAGTACTTC.

The V and J genes are TRBV6-1 and TRBJ2-5; 10 positions match TRBD2. The V and J ends lost 4 bases and 5 bases, in that order; junction bases with no gene match: 10. Per the germline V gene, CDR1 is MNHNS and CDR2 is SASEGT. The CDR3 loop spans 16 amino acids. CDR3 residues: CASSVNSGGPGETQYF. CDR3 in DNA: TGTGCCAGCAGTGTAAATAGCGGGGGGCCCGGCGAGACCCAGTACTTC.

The chain employs TRBV19 and TRBJ1-2, with 8 bases aligning to TRBD1. The CDR3 loop spans 14 amino acids. Per germline, CDR1 LNHDA and CDR2 SQIVND (reference sequence). The J segment lost 7 bases and the V segment lost 7 bases, leaving 11 bases of the junction unmatched. The CDR3 bases are TGTGCCAGTACCCCACAAGAGACAGGGGTTGGCTACACCTTC. Its protein is CASTPQETGVGYTF.

The chain is built from TRBV7-6 and TRBJ1-3; D perhaps matches TRBD1 (6 bases). Germline V gives CDR1 SGHVS, CDR2 FNYEAQ. V gave up 5 bases and J gave up 4 bases, with 9 bases separating them. This CDR3 is built from 13 residues. In DNA form, the CDR3 reads TGTGCCAGCAGCGTCGACAGGGGAAACACCATATATTTT. It translates to CASSVDRGNTIYF.

The rearrangement links TRBV11-3 to TRBJ2-5, with TRBD2 matching 8 bases. Germline V gene data show CDR1 as SGHNT and CDR2 as YENEEA. Trimming cost V 2 bases and J 1 base; bases outside gene matches: 9. The CDR3 is made up of 17 amino acids. The chain's CDR3 is CASSLKSGGRSQETQYF. CDR3 coding DNA: TGTGCCAGCAGCTTAAAGTCGGGGGGGCGAAGCCAAGAGACCCAGTACTTC. Supplemented by reference TRBV11-3 and TRBJ2-5, the full variable domain reads EAGVVQSPRYKIIEKKQPVAFWCNPISGHNTLYWYLQNLGQGPELLIRYENEEAVDDSQLPKDRFSAERLKGVDSTLKIQPAELGDSAVYLCASSLKSGGRSQETQYFGPGTRLLVL.

The rearrangement joins TRBV30 to TRBJ1-4; possible D gene TRBD1, 5 bases. Germline CDR1 reads GTSNPN; CDR2 reads SVGIG (reference sequence). CDR3 length: 13 residues. V was shortened by 0 bases and J by 8 bases, with 10 bases between the two germline ends. The CDR3 bases are TGTGCCTGGAGTGTGGGGAGGGGCGAAAAACTGTTTTTT. The encoded protein is CAWSVGRGEKLFF.

The chain couples TRBV19 to TRBJ1-5; the match to TRBD1 covers 8 bases. J gave up 2 bases and V 7 bases, and 4 bases lay outside the gene matches. The CDR3 is 14 residues long. Germline V CDR1 and CDR2: LNHDA, SQIVND (reference sequence). In DNA, the CDR3 is TGTGCCAGTATAGGGGGACAGGGCAATCAGCCCCAGCATTTT. Encoded protein: CASIGGQGNQPQHF.

V and J are TRBV10-1 and TRBJ1-3, with D possibly TRBD1 on 6 matching bases. The germline V and J ends were trimmed by 0 bases and 2 bases, with 11 bases remaining between them. CDR1 and CDR2 (germline): WNHNN, SYGVQD (reference sequence). This CDR3 spans 16 amino acids. CDR3 nucleotide sequence: TGCGCCAGCAGTGAGTCGACAGGAAAGACTGGAAACACCATATATTTT. Its translation is CASSESTGKTGNTIYF.

This chain links TRBV11-2 with TRBJ1-1; D not certain. With 4 bases removed from V and 5 bases from J, the gap between germline ends came to 17 bases. CDR3 length equals 15 residues. The V gene's germline CDR1 is SGHAT and CDR2 FQNNGV. As DNA, the CDR3 is TGTGCCAGCAGCTCCGCAGCGAATGTCGGGACTGAAGCTTTCTTT. Translated, it gives CASSSAANVGTEAFF.

The V gene is TRBV6-5, the J gene TRBJ2-7; D unclear. Between the trimmed V and J ends, which lost 9 bases and 1 base, there was a span of 7 bases. This CDR3 contains 11 residues. Germline CDR1 reads MNHEY; CDR2 reads SVGAGI. The CDR3 DNA is TGTGCCAGTCATAGTTCCTACGAGCAGTACTTC. Encoded protein: CASHSSYEQYF.

The rearrangement joins TRBV28 to TRBJ1-2; no definite D call. Germline V gene sequence: CDR1 MDHEN, CDR2 SYDVKM. V lost 8 bases and J 4 bases, leaving 20 bases between the germline ends. This CDR3 has 15 residues. CDR3 sequence: CASHSPPGFGYGYTF. The DNA for the CDR3 is TGTGCCAGCCACTCACCCCCGGGGTTCGGCTATGGCTACACCTTC.